The 8 T cell receptor beta chains reported below all come from one sample, sequenced in a study of T cell changes during pregnancy in multiple sclerosis (dated by TCRdb to between 2018 and 2021). Libraries were prepared through the immunoSEQ multiplex PCR assay. TCRdb mirrors the immuneACCESS table, restricted to in-frame sequences. Some clones are absent from its copies; in checked studies, under half trace to an unresolved V gene, and the reason for the others is unknown. Across this sample there are about 41,000 clones, with 90% seen only once. 8% to 10% of the sample comes from the top ten. The sample here was CD8+ T cells from peripheral blood mononuclear cells, taken in the first trimester of pregnancy. These receptors were obtained from a female donor with multiple sclerosis, enrolled in a pregnancy study.

The chain employs TRBV5-1 and TRBJ2-1, with 15 bases fitting TRBD2. This CDR3 is 20 amino acids long. The V and J ends lost 4 bases and 7 bases, in that order; junction bases with no gene match: 18. Germline-derived CDR1 and CDR2 are SGHRS and YFSETQ. CDR3 in DNA: TGCGCCAGCAGCGCCAACCCGGGACTAGCGGGGGGTGGGGGTGGGAATGAGCAGTTCTTC. It specifies CASSANPGLAGGGGGNEQFF. Drawing the rest from reference TRBV5-1 and TRBJ2-1, the complete variable domain is KAGVTQTPRYLIKTRGQQVTLSCSPISGHRSVSWYQQTPGQGLQFLFEYFSETQRNKGNFPGRFSGRQFSNSRSEMNVSTLELGDSALYLCASSANPGLAGGGGGNEQFFGPGTRLTVL.

The V call is TRBV5-1, the J call TRBJ1-1; no definite D call. The length of the CDR3 is 13 residues. CDR1 SGHRS and CDR2 YFSETQ come from the germline V gene. V lost 0 bases and J 4 bases, leaving 7 bases between the germline ends. The CDR3 protein is CASSLDGSTEAFF. Written as DNA, the CDR3 is TGCGCCAGCAGCTTGGACGGGAGCACTGAAGCTTTCTTT.

The chain recombines TRBV7-3 with TRBJ2-3, with 11 bases identical to TRBD1. V shed 3 bases, J shed 4 bases, and the junction held 6 bases outside the gene matches. The V gene's germline CDR1 is SGHTA and CDR2 FQGTGA. The CDR3 is made up of 16 amino acids. The CDR3: CASSLTGTGGPDTQYF. CDR3 sequence (DNA): TGTGCCAGCAGCTTGACCGGGACAGGGGGTCCAGATACGCAGTATTTT.

The rearrangement uses TRBV7-9 and TRBJ2-7; TRBD1 is a possible D gene (6 bases). The CDR3 length is 14 residues. CDR1 and CDR2 from the germline V gene are SEHNR and FQNEAQ (reference sequence). V was trimmed by 3 bases and J by 6 bases, leaving 15 bases between them. CDR3 sequence: CASSFSSLGGEQYF. CDR3 nucleotide sequence: TGTGCCAGCAGCTTTAGTAGCTTAGGGGGCGAGCAGTACTTC.

V is TRBV13 and J is TRBJ2-1; 7 nucleotides agree with TRBD1. V was clipped by 5 bases and J by 6 bases; unmatched bases: 10. Germline lookup yields CDR1 PRHDT and CDR2 FYEKMQ (reference sequence). The CDR3 has 15 amino acids. CDR3 coding DNA: TGTGCCAGCAGCCCAGGGGGATCAGTGGGCAATGAGCAGTTCTTC. It codes for CASSPGGSVGNEQFF. Drawing the rest from reference TRBV13 and TRBJ2-1, the complete variable domain is AAGVIQSPRHLIKEKRETATLKCYPIPRHDTVYWYQQGPGQDPQFLISFYEKMQSDKGSIPDRFSAQQFSDYHSELNMSSLELGDSALYFCASSPGGSVGNEQFFGPGTRLTVL.

The gene calls are TRBV30 and TRBJ2-1, with TRBD2 as a possible D gene (5 bases). The CDR3 has 15 amino acids. Trimming stripped 2 bases from V and 2 bases from J, with 13 bases between. Germline values: CDR1 GTSNPN, CDR2 SVGIG (reference sequence). The CDR3: CAWSLSLETYNEQFF. As DNA, the CDR3 is TGTGCCTGGAGTCTCTCACTAGAGACCTACAATGAGCAGTTCTTC.

This clone was seen a handful of times. The chain has TRBV2 and TRBJ1-4; 9 bases are shared with TRBD1. V lost 2 bases to trimming and J lost 3 bases; unmatched junction nucleotides: 1. Per germline, CDR1 SNHLY and CDR2 FYNNEI. This CDR3 has 15 amino acids. CDR3 protein: CASSERDRANEKLFF. The CDR3 DNA sequence: TGTGCCAGCAGTGAACGGGACAGGGCTAATGAAAAACTGTTTTTT. Full variable domain (rest looked up from reference TRBV2 and TRBJ1-4): EPEVTQTPSHQVTQMGQEVILRCVPISNHLYFYWYRQILGQKVEFLVSFYNNEISEKSEIFDDQFSVERPDGSNFTLKIRSTKLEDSAMYFCASSERDRANEKLFFGSGTQLSVL.

The genes are TRBV6-1 and TRBJ2-2; perhaps TRBD2 as D (5 bases). Trimming removed 5 bases at V and 6 bases at J, with 16 bases between. The CDR3 loop spans 15 amino acids. Germline CDR1 reads MNHNS; CDR2 reads SASEGT. The CDR3 nucleotides read TGTGCCAGCAGTTCAGCTCGAGGGCCCGCCGGGGAGCTGTTTTTT. This sequence encodes CASSSARGPAGELFF.